The 25 T cell receptor beta chains reported below all come from one sample, sequenced in a study of T cells in Graves' hyperthyroidism and ophthalmopathy. Amplification yielded TCR beta CDR3 regions, with RNA transcripts as the source. The HTBI primer set served for first-round RT-PCR of the TCR CDR3. TCRdb re-derived calls from the multiplex PCR reads in MiXCR, one entry per CDR3 protein. The sample yields 550,000 to 850,000 distinct CDR3 sequences, about 17% seen once. The specimen sequenced was blood. The source of these receptors is a woman aged 45-65 years with Graves' hyperthyroidism that later progressed to Graves' ophthalmopathy.

V usage is TRBV6-2 or TRBV6-3 and J usage is TRBJ1-5; D is ambiguous. This CDR3 is 15 amino acids long. The V end lost 7 bases, the J end lost 6 bases, and 19 bases lay between the germline ends. From germline, CDR1 is MNHEY and CDR2 SVGEGT. CDR3 region: CASTGENAAGQPQHF. The CDR3 nucleotides are TGTGCCAGCACCGGGGAGAACGCTGCGGGTCAGCCCCAGCATTTT.

This clonotype was detected many times. V usage is TRBV15 and J usage is TRBJ2-1; D call uncertain. The length of the CDR3 is 16 residues. Germline lookup yields CDR1 LNHNV and CDR2 YYDKDF (reference sequence). Trimming took off 0 bases at V and 0 bases at J, with 9 bases between the two ends. CDR3 sequence: CATSRDLFSSYNEQFF. The CDR3 coding sequence is TGTGCCACCAGCAGAGATCTCTTTAGCTCCTACAATGAGCAGTTCTTC.

This clonotype was observed a single time. CDR3 sequence (DNA): TGTGCCAGCCGAACAGGGGGCACTAATGAAAAACTGTTTTTT. It specifies CASRTGGTNEKLFF. The V call is TRBV28, the J call TRBJ1-4; the match to TRBD1 covers 9 bases. Germline V gives CDR1 MDHEN, CDR2 SYDVKM. The CDR3 contains 14 residues. V dropped 8 bases and J dropped 2; count of bases not matched to a gene: 3.

This clonotype has a count of ten or more. This rearrangement joins TRBV3-1 to TRBJ2-7; 9 nucleotides align to TRBD2. Germline CDR1 LGHDT, CDR2 YNNKEL (reference sequence). Trimming removed 3 bases from V and 2 bases from J; junction bases left unmatched: 8. The CDR3 loop spans 16 amino acids. The CDR3, as DNA: TGTGCCAGCAGCCACCTCCCTAGCGGGGTAGCCTACGAGCAGTACTTC. This encodes CASSHLPSGVAYEQYF.

This clonotype was seen many times. The chain uses TRBV18 and TRBJ2-3, with unresolved D. The CDR3 runs to 12 residues. Trimming shortened V by 3 bases and J by 4 bases, and 5 bases separated the two germline ends. The germline V gene encodes CDR1 KGHSH and CDR2 LQKENI. In DNA, the CDR3 is TGTGCCAGCTCACCTTATGCAGATACGCAGTATTTT. Translating it yields CASSPYADTQYF.

This clonotype was detected many times. V and J are TRBV5-1 and TRBJ2-1, with D possibly called TRBD1 or TRBD2 (5 bases each). From germline, CDR1 is SGHRS and CDR2 YFSETQ. This CDR3 is built from 13 residues. Trimming stripped 0 bases from V and 8 bases from J, with 9 bases between. The CDR3 DNA sequence: TGCGCCAGCAGCTTGGTTAGGGGACATGAGCAGTTCTTC. Protein: CASSLVRGHEQFF. Combining the CDR3 with reference TRBV5-1 and TRBJ2-1 gives the whole variable domain KAGVTQTPRYLIKTRGQQVTLSCSPISGHRSVSWYQQTPGQGLQFLFEYFSETQRNKGNFPGRFSGRQFSNSRSEMNVSTLELGDSALYLCASSLVRGHEQFFGPGTRLTVL.

This clonotype was seen a single time. The rearrangement uses TRBV14 and TRBJ2-1; 10 nucleotides line up with TRBD2. CDR1 is SGHDN and CDR2 is FVKESK in the germline V gene. With V trimmed by 5 bases and J by 4 bases, 11 bases remained unmatched. This CDR3 contains 17 residues. CDR3: CASSRAFSGGSYNEQFF. DNA of the CDR3: TGTGCCAGCAGCAGGGCATTTAGCGGGGGGTCTTACAATGAGCAGTTCTTC. Variable domain in full (rest from reference TRBV14 and TRBJ2-1): EAGVTQFPSHSVIEKGQTVTLRCDPISGHDNLYWYRRVMGKEIKFLLHFVKESKQDESGMPNNRFLAERTGGTYSTLKVQPAELEDSGVYFCASSRAFSGGSYNEQFFGPGTRLTVL.

This clonotype was counted a few times. The chain is built from TRBV29-1 and TRBJ1-1; 7 bases are shared with TRBD1. J was trimmed by 0 bases and V by 3 bases; bases with no gene match: 1. Per the germline V gene, CDR1 is SQVTM and CDR2 is ANQGSEA. The CDR3 sequence is 13 residues long. The CDR3 nucleotides read TGCAGCGTTGAGACAGGGATGAACACTGAAGCTTTCTTT. Translating gives CSVETGMNTEAFF. Supplemented by reference TRBV29-1 and TRBJ1-1, the full variable domain reads SAVISQKPSRDICQRGTSLTIQCQVDSQVTMMFWYRQQPGQSLTLIATANQGSEATYESGFVIDKFPISRPNLTFSTLTVSNMSPEDSSIYLCSVETGMNTEAFFGQGTRLTVV.

The rearrangement uses TRBV6-2 or TRBV6-3 and TRBJ2-3, with TRBD2 as a possible D gene (6 bases). Germline-derived CDR1 and CDR2 are MNHEY and SVGEGT. Trimming pared 8 bases from V and 1 base from J, leaving 16 bases between. This CDR3 spans 15 amino acids. CDR3 loop: CASRGITGGTDTQYF. CDR3 in DNA: TGTGCCAGCCGTGGGATTACGGGGGGCACAGATACGCAGTATTTT.

This clonotype has just a few counts. The V gene is TRBV14, the J gene TRBJ1-2; D perhaps matches TRBD1 (6 bases). The V end was cut by 3 bases, the J end by 11 bases, with 13 bases between. This CDR3 region has 12 residues. Germline assignment: CDR1 SGHDN and CDR2 FVKESK. The CDR3 DNA sequence: TGTGCCAGCAGCCAGGACCCGAGGGGGTACACCTTC. This sequence encodes CASSQDPRGYTF. The full variable domain, completed using reference TRBV14 and TRBJ1-2, is EAGVTQFPSHSVIEKGQTVTLRCDPISGHDNLYWYRRVMGKEIKFLLHFVKESKQDESGMPNNRFLAERTGGTYSTLKVQPAELEDSGVYFCASSQDPRGYTFGSGTRLTVV.

The chain recombines TRBV6-1 with TRBJ1-3; no definite D call. CDR3 length equals 12 residues. V lost 10 bases and J 0 bases, leaving 7 bases between the germline ends. CDR1 MNHNS and CDR2 SASEGT come from the germline V gene. The CDR3: CATKSSGNTIYF. CDR3 DNA: TGTGCCACGAAGAGCTCTGGAAACACCATATATTTT.

This clonotype appeared many times. The J gene is TRBJ1-1, the V gene TRBV7-9; the match to TRBD1 covers 9 bases. This CDR3 spans 17 amino acids. J lost 0 bases, V lost 3 bases, and 8 bases had no gene match. Germline-derived CDR1 and CDR2 are SEHNR and FQNEAQ (reference sequence). The CDR3 reads CASSFGTGTRMNTEAFF. CDR3 bases: TGTGCCAGCAGCTTCGGGACAGGGACCCGAATGAACACTGAAGCTTTCTTT.

This clonotype was seen a few times. The chain combines TRBV20-1 with TRBJ2-1; D is undetermined. Germline assignment: CDR1 DFQATT and CDR2 SNEGSKA (reference sequence). CDR3 length equals 13 residues. The V end lost 2 bases, the J end lost 10 bases, and 15 bases lay between the germline ends. CDR3 amino acids: CSARSRIQFEQFF. CDR3 DNA: TGCAGTGCTAGAAGTAGAATACAGTTCGAGCAGTTCTTC.

This clonotype showed up many times. The chain employs TRBV11-2 and TRBJ1-2; 11 bases match TRBD1. Trimming cost V 6 bases and J 3 bases; bases outside gene matches: 9. The length of the CDR3 is 16 residues. Germline lookup yields CDR1 SGHAT and CDR2 FQNNGV. In DNA form, the CDR3 reads TGTGCCAGCAGGGAACCGGGGACAGGGGGTGACTATGGCTACACCTTC. Its protein product is CASREPGTGGDYGYTF.

This clonotype has a handful of counts. The V gene is TRBV12-3 or TRBV12-4, the J gene TRBJ1-5; TRBD1 is a possible D gene (5 bases). V was clipped by 3 bases and J by 3 bases, with 9 bases between them. The CDR3 spans 14 residues. CDR3: CASSFQGINQPQHF. The CDR3 DNA sequence: TGTGCCAGCAGTTTCCAGGGTATCAATCAGCCCCAGCATTTT.

The sample holds a few counts of this clonotype. The gene calls are TRBV20-1 and TRBJ2-1; 11 bases align to TRBD2. Germline CDR1 is DFQATT and CDR2 is SNEGSKA (reference sequence). This CDR3 has 14 amino acids. Trimming removed 6 bases from V and 14 bases from J; junction bases left unmatched: 15. The CDR3 protein is CSATSPIAGGPEFF. The CDR3 DNA follows: TGCAGTGCCACAAGCCCGATAGCGGGGGGGCCCGAGTTCTTC.

Only a few counts were recorded for this clonotype. The CDR3 DNA is TGTGCCAGCAGCCCGGCTCGACTAGCAAACAATGAGCAGTTCTTC. As protein: CASSPARLANNEQFF. The J gene is TRBJ2-1, the V gene TRBV7-9; 7 positions agree with TRBD2. Trimming at V came to 5 bases and at J to 5 bases, leaving 9 bases not matched to a gene. The CDR3 runs to 15 residues. The germline CDR1 and CDR2 sequences are SEHNR and FQNEAQ (reference sequence).

This clonotype was observed at least ten times. This chain links TRBV7-6 with TRBJ2-1, with a possible D match to TRBD1 (6 bases). V lost 6 bases to trimming and J lost 3 bases, with 18 bases between them. This CDR3 region has 16 residues. Germline V gene sequence: CDR1 SGHVS, CDR2 FNYEAQ. CDR3 in amino acids: CASRNPGGAGYNEQFF. CDR3 in DNA: TGTGCCAGCAGAAACCCTGGGGGCGCGGGCTACAATGAGCAGTTCTTC.

This clonotype was seen ten or more times. The chain links TRBV11-3 to TRBJ2-1; no clear D gene. The V end lost 5 bases, the J end lost 6 bases, and 14 bases lay between the germline ends. CDR1 is SGHNT and CDR2 is YENEEA in the germline V gene. CDR3 size: 14 residues. CDR3 coding DNA: TGTGCCAGCAGCCCAGCGTGGGCTGGCAATGAGCAGTTCTTC. It translates to CASSPAWAGNEQFF.

CDR3 region: CASSQAAGALYEQYF. CDR3 nucleotides: TGCGCCAGCAGCCAAGCGGCGGGGGCCCTTTACGAGCAGTACTTC. The rearrangement links TRBV4-1 to TRBJ2-7; D may be TRBD2 (7 bases). Germline CDR1 and CDR2: MGHRA and YSYEKL. Trimming removed 1 base at V and 4 bases at J, with 14 bases between. This CDR3 spans 15 amino acids.

The chain joins TRBV15 to TRBJ2-1; D perhaps matches TRBD2 (7 bases). The CDR3 contains 16 residues. CDR1 and CDR2 from the germline V gene are LNHNV and YYDKDF (reference sequence). V was clipped by 2 bases and J by 4 bases, with 15 bases between them. CDR3 coding DNA: TGTGCCACCAGCAGACATGGGGGGGGCGAATACAATGAGCAGTTCTTC. Translation: CATSRHGGGEYNEQFF. The whole variable domain, remainder taken from reference TRBV15 and TRBJ2-1, is DAMVIQNPRYQVTQFGKPVTLSCSQTLNHNVMYWYQQKSSQAPKLLFHYYDKDFNNEADTPDNFQSRRPNTSFCFLDIRSPGLGDTAMYLCATSRHGGGEYNEQFFGPGTRLTVL.

This clonotype was observed a handful of times. The chain carries TRBV7-2 and TRBJ2-3; maybe TRBD2 (7 bases). The germline V gene encodes CDR1 SGHTA and CDR2 FQGNSA. Trimming pared 5 bases from V and 5 bases from J, leaving 17 bases between. The CDR3 totals 15 residues. The CDR3 coding sequence is TGTGCCAGCAGCCTAGGGGGGGATGGATTAGATACGCAGTATTTT. It is translated as CASSLGGDGLDTQYF.

This chain uses TRBV5-1 with TRBJ2-7; 8 nucleotides align to TRBD1. The length of the CDR3 is 16 residues. V trimming: 2 bases; J trimming: 3 bases; junction bases outside the gene matches: 10. Germline V CDR1 and CDR2: SGHRS, YFSETQ. This CDR3 reads CASSFEGQVGFYEQYF. DNA for the CDR3: TGCGCCAGCAGCTTCGAGGGACAGGTAGGCTTCTACGAGCAGTACTTC.

The chain employs TRBV7-6 and TRBJ1-1, with no clear D. This CDR3 contains 12 residues. Trimming removed 4 bases from V and 7 bases from J, with 10 bases in between. Germline V gene lookup returns CDR1 SGHVS and CDR2 FNYEAQ. CDR3 residues: CASSSRLGEAFF. The CDR3 DNA is TGTGCCAGCAGCTCCCGATTGGGTGAAGCTTTCTTT.

The table lists this clonotype with many counts. The chain uses TRBV18 and TRBJ1-4; TRBD1 aligns across 7 bases. The V and J ends lost 3 bases and 5 bases, in that order; junction bases with no gene match: 6. Germline CDR1 is KGHSH and CDR2 is LQKENI. The CDR3 runs to 15 residues. The CDR3 DNA follows: TGTGCCAGCTCACCGGACAGGATCCTAAATGAAAAACTGTTTTTT. Its translation: CASSPDRILNEKLFF.